This TCR beta chain was recovered during a study of blood T cell repertoires in COVID-19. Trimming stripped 4 bases from V and 0 bases from J, with 7 bases between. Germline V lookup: CDR1 SNHLY, CDR2 FYNNEI. CDR3 length: 14 amino acids. In the original analysis: Reference gene primer amplification yielded estimated nucleated cell counts. Clones were sequenced by immunoSEQ multiplex PCR, and TCRdb holds only the in-frame ones, with some missing. The V and J calls and clone size were taken over from that table, and D and trimming were inferred from the DNA. The sample records approximately 300,000 clones, about 92% being singletons.

This chain joins TRBV2 and TRBJ1-5; the D is unclear. The TCR sequence derives from a young woman who had recovered from COVID-19. What was sequenced was PBMCs or T cells enriched from blood (not recorded which). CDR3 residues: CASSAVDSNQPQHF. The CDR3 coding sequence is TGTGCCAGCAGTGCAGTTGATAGCAATCAGCCCCAGCATTTT.